This T cell receptor beta chain was identified during a study of T cells in localized non-small cell lung cancer. The protocol was immunoSEQ multiplex PCR, while the TCRdb copy is restricted to in-frame clones and leaves out a portion. The table records more than 15,000 clones, approximately 84% of them present only once. To note about this clone: Its antigen is as yet unknown.

General study results and limits: A raised T cell density in blood coincided with lengthier overall survival.

Deletions cut 9 bases from V and 3 bases from J, with 12 bases between. The CDR3 consists of 13 residues. Germline-derived CDR1 and CDR2 are MNHNY and SVGAGI (reference sequence). The chain uses TRBV6-6 and TRBJ1-3, with D unresolved. This clonotype was sampled from a male donor aged 60 or older with stage I lung adenocarcinoma. This specimen was peripheral blood, taken before any cancer treatment. The CDR3 DNA follows: TGTGCCAGTCAACAGAGCTTTGGAAACACCATATATTTT. The encoded protein is CASQQSFGNTIYF.